Presented here are 14 T cell receptor beta chains from one specimen sequenced in a study of Graves' ophthalmopathy and Graves' hyperthyroidism. Researchers took RNA transcripts and amplified TCR beta CDR3 regions from them. Following a first-round RT-PCR that used HTBI primers, a second-round multiplex PCR was carried out. TCRdb reprocessed the multiplex PCR reads with MiXCR, giving one entry per CDR3 protein. The sample has 200,000 to 250,000 distinct CDR3 sequences, under 30% seen once. Input material: peripheral blood. Every receptor here comes from a man in his forties or fifties with Graves' ophthalmopathy.

This clonotype appeared many times. The J gene is TRBJ2-7, the V gene TRBV20-1; weak D call: TRBD2 (5 bases). This CDR3 has 14 residues. Germline CDR1 is DFQATT and CDR2 is SNEGSKA (reference sequence). V dropped 0 bases and J dropped 4 bases, with 13 bases sitting between them. This CDR3 reads CSARDNGELYEQYF. The DNA for the CDR3 is TGCAGTGCTAGAGATAACGGGGAGCTGTACGAGCAGTACTTC.

In its sample, this clonotype was seen a few times. The V call is TRBV28, the J call TRBJ1-3, with a possible D match to TRBD1 (6 bases). Trimming left V 4 bases short and J 3 bases short, with 22 bases between. Germline CDR1 and CDR2: MDHEN and SYDVKM. The CDR3 has 18 amino acids. CDR3 in amino acids: CASSYPLHGGAYGNTIYF. Here the CDR3 DNA reads TGTGCCAGCAGTTATCCCTTACACGGGGGCGCTTATGGAAACACCATATATTTT.

This clonotype was found many times. The J gene is TRBJ2-2, the V gene TRBV28; D remains ambiguous. Trimming cost V 5 bases and J 5 bases, with 15 bases left between them. Germline V gives CDR1 MDHEN, CDR2 SYDVKM. This CDR3 has 15 amino acids. This CDR3 reads CASSPLFSTTGELFF. The DNA of the CDR3 is TGTGCCAGCAGTCCCCTATTTTCAACTACCGGGGAGCTGTTTTTT.

The rearrangement links TRBV4-1 to TRBJ2-6, with D hard to call. Trimming stripped 1 base from V and 7 bases from J, with 17 bases between. CDR3 length: 17 residues. Per the germline V gene, CDR1 is MGHRA and CDR2 is YSYEKL. The CDR3 here is CASSQVGKGKIANVLTF. As DNA, the CDR3 is TGCGCCAGCAGCCAAGTTGGCAAGGGAAAGATAGCCAACGTCCTGACTTTC.

The CDR3 loop reads CASSVRDRVSEQYF. The DNA of the CDR3 is TGTGCCAGCAGTGTCCGGGACAGGGTTTCCGAGCAGTACTTC. The rearrangement links TRBV6-4 to TRBJ2-7; TRBD1 agrees at 9 bases. The CDR3 runs 14 residues. Trimming cost V 4 bases and J 6 bases; bases outside gene matches: 7. Per germline, CDR1 MRHNA and CDR2 SNTAGT.

This clonotype has at least ten counts. The chain carries TRBV20-1 and TRBJ1-6, with no clear D. V dropped 3 bases and J dropped 4 bases, with 7 bases sitting between them. This CDR3 is 13 amino acids long. Germline V gene data show CDR1 as DFQATT and CDR2 as SNEGSKA (reference sequence). CDR3 DNA: TGCAGTGCTAGGTCCGGGTATAATTCACCCCTCCACTTT. This gives the protein CSARSGYNSPLHF.

This clonotype was detected many times. CDR3 sequence reads: CASGGLATIGEQYF. The CDR3 nucleotides read TGTGCCAGCGGGGGACTAGCGACAATCGGGGAGCAGTACTTC. This chain connects TRBV11-2 to TRBJ2-7, with TRBD2 matching 10 bases. J lost 7 bases, V lost 8 bases, and 11 bases had no gene match. The CDR3 totals 14 residues. In germline, CDR1 is SGHAT, CDR2 FQNNGV.

This clonotype occurred many times. The chain has TRBV29-1 and TRBJ1-2; no clear D. CDR3 length: 11 residues. V shed 7 bases and J shed 4 bases, with 10 bases lying between them. Germline CDR1 reads SQVTM; CDR2 reads ANQGSEA. For the CDR3, the DNA is TGCAGCGGGGCCGAGATCTATGGCTACACCTTC. Encoded protein: CSGAEIYGYTF. Looking up the rest from reference TRBV29-1 and TRBJ1-2 gives the full variable domain: SAVISQKPSRDICQRGTSLTIQCQVDSQVTMMFWYRQQPGQSLTLIATANQGSEATYESGFVIDKFPISRPNLTFSTLTVSNMSPEDSSIYLCSGAEIYGYTFGSGTRLTVV.

This clonotype was counted ten times or more. The CDR3 nucleotides read TGTGCCAGCACCCCCGGGGGGCATTTTAATCAGCCCCAGCATTTT. It is translated as CASTPGGHFNQPQHF. The chain links TRBV7-8 to TRBJ1-5; D might be TRBD1 (6 bases). The CDR3 runs to 15 residues. Per the germline V gene, CDR1 is SGHVS and CDR2 is FQNEAQ. The ends were cut back, 7 bases at V and 4 bases at J, with 17 bases in the middle. Full variable domain (outside the CDR3, taken from reference TRBV7-8 and TRBJ1-5): GAGVSQSPRYKVAKRGQDVALRCDPISGHVSLFWYQQALGQGPEFLTYFQNEAQLDKSGLPSDRFFAERPEGSVSTLKIQRTQQEDSAVYLCASTPGGHFNQPQHFGDGTRLSIL.

Worth noting for this clonotype: One end of the junction fails to match germline, which may point to a read error. The CDR3 DNA reads as TGTGCCAGCAGCTTGGGACTAGCGGGACCGTCAAGCTTC. Its protein product is CASSLGLAGPSSF. The J gene is TRBJ2-5, the V gene TRBV7-2; 13 bases map to TRBD2. The CDR3 contains 13 residues. From germline, CDR1 is SGHTA and CDR2 FQGNSA.

This clonotype was found a few times. The rearrangement uses TRBV11-2 and TRBJ2-2; 9 nucleotides match TRBD1. J was trimmed by 7 bases and V by 8 bases; bases with no gene match: 11. The germline V gene has CDR1 SGHAT and CDR2 FQNNGV. The CDR3 length is 15 residues. This CDR3 reads CASSTGTGWGGELFF. Here the CDR3 DNA reads TGTGCCAGCTCAACCGGGACAGGGTGGGGCGGGGAGCTGTTTTTT.

The J gene is TRBJ1-1, the V gene TRBV5-1; tentative D call: TRBD1 (5 bases). Germline CDR1 and CDR2: SGHRS and YFSETQ. V shed 1 base and J shed 0 bases, with 10 bases lying between them. There are 15 residues in the CDR3. This CDR3 is CASSLTGSLNTEAFF. The DNA of the CDR3 is TGCGCCAGCAGCTTGACAGGTAGCCTGAACACTGAAGCTTTCTTT. Looking up the rest from reference TRBV5-1 and TRBJ1-1 gives the full variable domain: KAGVTQTPRYLIKTRGQQVTLSCSPISGHRSVSWYQQTPGQGLQFLFEYFSETQRNKGNFPGRFSGRQFSNSRSEMNVSTLELGDSALYLCASSLTGSLNTEAFFGQGTRLTVV.

This clonotype was seen ten or more times. This chain uses TRBV5-1 with TRBJ2-2; a possible D gene is TRBD2 (6 bases). Trimming removed 4 bases at V and 3 bases at J, with 13 bases between. CDR3 length equals 15 residues. Germline V gene sequence: CDR1 SGHRS, CDR2 YFSETQ. CDR3 in amino acids: CASSGGDGYTGELFF. CDR3 sequence (DNA): TGCGCCAGCAGCGGCGGGGACGGTTACACCGGGGAGCTGTTTTTT.

The sample holds many counts of this clonotype. This chain joins TRBV11-2 and TRBJ1-2; no firm D call. This CDR3 contains 12 residues. The V gene lost 5 bases and the J gene lost 4 bases, with 8 bases spanning the gap. Germline V gene lookup returns CDR1 SGHAT and CDR2 FQNNGV. CDR3 residues: CASSQELYGYTF. In DNA, the CDR3 is TGTGCCAGCAGCCAGGAGCTCTATGGCTACACCTTC.